These T cell receptor beta chains were read from a single sample in a study of OX40 agonist ivuxolimab in advanced cancers. Sequencing was performed with immunoSEQ multiplex PCR; in TCRdb, only in-frame clones are kept and a portion is missing. The sample carries tens of thousands of clones, over 80% recorded once. This material consisted of CD4+ or CD8+ T cells sorted from blood, taken in a trial of the OX40 agonist ivuxolimab. The receptors were sampled from an adult with an advanced solid tumor such as melanoma, head and neck, liver or kidney cancer. Both conserved end residues are part of each CDR3. Fields, in order: clone size, V gene, D gene, J gene, CDR3 DNA, CDR3 protein. A D gene is named only where the DNA matches it firmly. Some rows mark clone size as missing; the rest say once, few, many or name a class of expanded clone.

once,TRBV9,TRBD2,TRBJ2-1,TGTGCCAGCAGCGCACTAGCGGGCCCGGGTGGTGAGCAGTTCTTC,CASSALAGPGGEQFF
once,TRBV6-1,-,TRBJ1-4,TGTGCCAGCAGCACGGGGTCAACTAATGAAAAACTGTTTTTT,CASSTGSTNEKLFF
-,TRBV9,-,TRBJ1-5,TGTGCCAGCAGCGGGGCAGGGGACAATCAGCCCCAGCATTTT,CASSGAGDNQPQHF
-,TRBV14,-,TRBJ2-2,TGTGCCAGCAGCCAAGTAGCGGACGGGGAGCTGTTTTTT,CASSQVADGELFF
-,TRBV19,TRBD2,TRBJ2-1,TGTGCCAGTAGTATAGATGCGGGAGCAGAGGGATTTGAGCAGTTCTTC,CASSIDAGAEGFEQFF
-,TRBV29-1,-,TRBJ2-5,TGCAGCGTATCCGCCCCGGGAGAGACCCAGTACTTC,CSVSAPGETQYF
-,TRBV5-5,-,TRBJ2-7,TGTGCCAGCAGCTTGGAAGGCTCCGATCCCGAGCAGTACTTC,CASSLEGSDPEQYF
-,TRBV5-1,TRBD1,TRBJ1-1,TGCGCCAGCAGCTTGGCTCGCGGGACAGGAGGCAGGAACACTGAAGCTTTCTTT,CASSLARGTGGRNTEAFF
-,TRBV6-5,-,TRBJ2-1,TGTGCCAGCAGTTTGGAGGGAAGTGAGCAGTTCTTC,CASSLEGSEQFF
-,TRBV19,TRBD1,TRBJ1-5,TGTGCCAGTAGTTCTTCGGACAGGACAGATGGAAGGCCCCAGCATTTT,CASSSSDRTDGRPQHF
-,TRBV28,-,TRBJ2-2,TGTGCCAGCAGTCTAGAACGACAGTCCTACACCGGGGAGCTGTTTTTT,CASSLERQSYTGELFF
-,TRBV7-8,TRBD1,TRBJ2-2,TGTGCCAGCAGCTGGGGACAGGGCCTTACCGGGGAGCTGTTTTTT,CASSWGQGLTGELFF
-,TRBV7-8,-,TRBJ1-1,TGTGCCAGCAGCTTCGAGTACGGGATACCCATGAACACTGAAGCTTTCTTT,CASSFEYGIPMNTEAFF
-,TRBV11-2,-,TRBJ2-1,TGTGCCAGCAGCCAAGCGGTCCTCTACAATGAGCAGTTCTTC,CASSQAVLYNEQFF
-,TRBV2,-,TRBJ1-6,TGTGCCAGCAGTGGAAGTTGGGGGGATTCACCCCTCCACTTT,CASSGSWGDSPLHF
once,TRBV29-1,-,TRBJ1-1,TGCAGCGGACGTATGGTCGGAATGTCCACTGAAGCTTTCTTT,CSGRMVGMSTEAFF
-,TRBV7-2,TRBD2,TRBJ2-1,TGTGCCAGCAGCTTAGCGGCTAGCGGTTACAATGAGCAGTTCTTC,CASSLAASGYNEQFF
-,TRBV7-9,-,TRBJ1-4,TGTGCCAGCAGTTTAAGTCATTATGAAAAACTGTTTTTT,CASSLSHYEKLFF
-,TRBV5-6,-,TRBJ1-2,TGTGCCAGCAGCTCTCGGGGGGGGCGAGGCTACACCTTC,CASSSRGGRGYTF
-,TRBV2,TRBD1,TRBJ2-7,TGTGCCAGCAGGGGACAGGGGGGAGACTACGAGCAGTACTTC,CASRGQGGDYEQYF
-,TRBV28,-,TRBJ1-1,TGTGCCAGCAGTTTAAAAGGGGATTATCACACTGAAGCTTTCTTT,CASSLKGDYHTEAFF
-,TRBV4-2,-,TRBJ2-1,TGTGCCAGCAACCCTGGGACTTCCAGCTCCTACAATGAGCAGTTCTTC,CASNPGTSSSYNEQFF
-,TRBV28,-,TRBJ2-4,TGTGCCAGCAGCCCCGGACGGACACTAGCCAAAAACATTCAGTACTTC,CASSPGRTLAKNIQYF
-,TRBV7-9,-,TRBJ2-7,TGTGCCAGCAGGAGAGGCCCTGAGTTTTACGAGCAGTACTTC,CASRRGPEFYEQYF
-,TRBV27,-,TRBJ2-1,TGTGCCAGCAGCCTTACTGGCAGGGGTTACAATGAGCAGTTCTTC,CASSLTGRGYNEQFF
once,TRBV7-9,-,TRBJ2-1,TGTGCCAGCAGCCTCCGGGACTCTAGCTCCTACAATGAGCAGTTCTTC,CASSLRDSSSYNEQFF
-,TRBV6-5,-,TRBJ1-3,TGTGCCAGCAGTTACTTCCGCGGGAACACCATATATTTT,CASSYFRGNTIYF
once,TRBV6-1,-,TRBJ2-4,TGTGCCAGCAGTGAAATTTCCCGCAGGGGAGGGGTTAAAAACATTCAGTACTTC,CASSEISRRGGVKNIQYF
-,TRBV19,TRBD2,TRBJ2-1,TGTGCCAGTAGTACCGAGACCTTCAGTAGCGGGGATAGCTCCTACAATGAGCAGTTCTTC,CASSTETFSSGDSSYNEQFF
-,TRBV7-9,-,TRBJ1-2,TGTGCCAGCAGCTTATCTCGAACGGTGTCTAACTATGGCTACACCTTC,CASSLSRTVSNYGYTF